This T cell receptor beta chain derives from a study of naive and memory T cell subsets (dated by TCRdb to 2016 to 2017). With respect to the entire study: In the figure summarizing the skin biopsy and whole blood samples, ten or so blood donors, 7 tuberculin skin test biopsies and 3 saline control biopsies were reported. Skin biopsies were taken from tuberculin skin test sites or from saline-injected control sites and were processed for RNA extraction as described before. Usually PCR2 was run as a SYBR Green qPCR and stopped at a set threshold, although low-input samples could use end-point PCR (around 6 cycles) instead.

This clonotype was observed a few times. The clone's antigen remains unknown. Base qualities are not provided; no much larger clone lies one nucleotide away. Libraries were prepared through UMI-ligation and nested PCR. The ligated cDNA was amplified in four rounds of PCR with nested alpha and beta constant region primers together with the SP2 primer. TCR RNA was reverse transcribed with SuperScript IV using alpha and beta constant region primers for the blood and skin samples. An oligonucleotide carrying the Illumina SP2 primer and a UMI was ligated to the 3' end of the cDNA by means of T4 RNA ligase 1. The 12-nucleotide UMI was composed of two random hexamers separated by an eight-base spacer, which was included to prevent hairpin formation. From the second PCR onward, TCR alpha and beta chain libraries were processed separately, and dual indexing was applied for multiplexing. After pooling, the indexed libraries were analyzed by capillary electrophoresis and sequenced on either an Illumina MiSeq or NextSeq. To boost base diversity and improve cluster recognition, PhiX DNA at roughly 4.5-7% was spiked into the libraries. In the authors' own workflow: Demultiplexor pulled UMIs out of read 2, joined the UMIs with the TCR sequence from read 1, and separated reads according to sample indices. V and J genes and V-J junctions were identified by Decombinator, and each TCR was assigned a five-part identifier that included V and J deletions. Collapsinator relied on UMIs to correct both sequencing errors and PCR amplification heterogeneity, producing a UMI-based abundance for each TCR. CDR3Translator turned identifiers into nucleotide sequence, translated that sequence into amino acids, and pulled out CDR3 regions based on terminal motifs. After normalization to the amount of input RNA, error-corrected alpha and beta TCR counts from blood and skin were compared. Clones were called with MiXCR by TCRdb after fastp trimmed the public reads at Q25, and only in-frame beta chains were retained. Rows are combined by CDR3 protein, so each entry shows the most common genes and DNA. These V and J calls are TCRdb output, not the study's own analysis. This sample lists around 35,000 distinct CDR3 sequences; about 11% were detected once. Clones ranked in the top ten supply 3.9% of the sample.

The full study reports these points: The paper did not give details on skin biopsy collection and RNA processing but referred to earlier studies for those details. The potential sensitivity of the RNA-based method to TCR transcript changes with T cell activation and differentiation was acknowledged. The larger number of TCRs at tuberculin skin test sites was interpreted as T cell infiltration of a delayed type IV hypersensitivity reaction. TCR sequences were reportedly recovered from both types of skin biopsy, with far more TCRs being found at tuberculin skin test sites.

The treatment or condition label for this specimen denotes: skin biopsy from PPD injection site in Mantoux-positive individual. The study described a robust, sensitive protocol for amplifying, sequencing and analyzing TCRs, using 3' ligation of a UMI-containing oligonucleotide to TCR cDNA. In individuals with a positive Mantoux test, tuberculin skin test biopsies were taken from sites that had been injected with PPD. Total RNA was treated with RQ1 DNase, without cell sorting, prior to reverse transcription, with an input of 1 to 1000 ng being targeted. Skin biopsy and whole blood libraries were made to test pipeline robustness in samples where T cells form a minority population. The CDR3 goes from the cysteine to the phenylalanine over 13 residues. The entry retains the CDR3 DNA only, 39 bases that are in frame from base 1. In the germline V gene (reference sequence), CDR1 corresponds to GTSNPN and CDR2 to SVGIG. V and J are truncated by 0 bases and 11 bases respectively, leaving an intervening sequence of 17 bases.

Material: skin, obtained from a tuberculin skin test site. The sequence came from an adult in good health. The chain uses TRBV30 and TRBJ2-7, with TRBD2 tentatively as D gene (5 bases match). The CDR3 is CAWSVAPGVLEYF. The nucleotides are TGTGCCTGGAGTGTGGCGCCCGGGGTGTTAGAGTACTTC.